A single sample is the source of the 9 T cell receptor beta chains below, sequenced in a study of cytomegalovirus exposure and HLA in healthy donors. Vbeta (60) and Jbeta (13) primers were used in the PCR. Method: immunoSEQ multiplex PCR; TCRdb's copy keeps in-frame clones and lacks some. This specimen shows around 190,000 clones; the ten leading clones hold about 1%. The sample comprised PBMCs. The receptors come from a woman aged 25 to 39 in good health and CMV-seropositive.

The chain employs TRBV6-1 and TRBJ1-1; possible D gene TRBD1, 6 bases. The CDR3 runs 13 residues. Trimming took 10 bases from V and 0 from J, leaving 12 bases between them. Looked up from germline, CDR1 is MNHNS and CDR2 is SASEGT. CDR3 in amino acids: CATRTALNTEAFF. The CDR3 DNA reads TGTGCCACCAGGACAGCCCTGAACACTGAAGCTTTCTTT.

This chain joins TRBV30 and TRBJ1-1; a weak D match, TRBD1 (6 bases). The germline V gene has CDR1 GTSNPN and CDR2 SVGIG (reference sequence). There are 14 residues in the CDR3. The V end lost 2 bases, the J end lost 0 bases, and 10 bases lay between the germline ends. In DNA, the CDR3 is TGTGCCTGGAGTCACAGGGTCATGAACACTGAAGCTTTCTTT. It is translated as CAWSHRVMNTEAFF.

The CDR3 loop is CASTGTNFKGYTF. CDR3 in DNA: TGTGCCAGCACTGGGACAAACTTCAAGGGCTACACCTTC. This chain connects TRBV27 to TRBJ1-2, with D perhaps matching TRBD1 (6 bases). The CDR3 length is 13 residues. Germline V gene lookup returns CDR1 MNHEY and CDR2 SMNVEV (reference sequence). The V and J ends lost 7 bases and 8 bases respectively, with 17 bases between them.

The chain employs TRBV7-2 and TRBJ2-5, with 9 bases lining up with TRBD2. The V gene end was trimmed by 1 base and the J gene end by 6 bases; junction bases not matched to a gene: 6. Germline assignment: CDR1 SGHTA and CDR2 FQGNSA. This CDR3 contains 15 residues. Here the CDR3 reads CASSLDLAGWKTQYF. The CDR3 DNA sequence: TGTGCCAGCAGCTTAGACCTAGCGGGATGGAAGACCCAGTACTTC.

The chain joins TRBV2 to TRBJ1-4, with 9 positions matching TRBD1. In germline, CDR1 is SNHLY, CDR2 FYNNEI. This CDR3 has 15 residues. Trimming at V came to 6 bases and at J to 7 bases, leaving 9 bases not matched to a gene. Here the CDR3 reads CASSGITGGPEKLFF. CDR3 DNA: TGTGCCAGCAGCGGCATAACAGGGGGCCCTGAAAAACTGTTTTTT.

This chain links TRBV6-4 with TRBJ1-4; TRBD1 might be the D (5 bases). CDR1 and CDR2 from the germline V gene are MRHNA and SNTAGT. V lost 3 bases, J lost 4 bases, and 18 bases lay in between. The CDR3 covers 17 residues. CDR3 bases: TGTGCCAGCAGTGAATTCGGGCGGGGGTTTAGTAATGAAAAACTGTTTTTT. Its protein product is CASSEFGRGFSNEKLFF.

The CDR3 nucleotides are TGCGCCAGCAGTGAGTCACGGCAGCCCCAGCATTTT. This codes for CASSESRQPQHF. V is TRBV10-1 and J is TRBJ1-5, with D unresolved. Germline CDR1 reads WNHNN; CDR2 reads SYGVQD (reference sequence). This CDR3 spans 12 amino acids. V was pared by 0 bases and J by 7 bases, with 4 bases between.

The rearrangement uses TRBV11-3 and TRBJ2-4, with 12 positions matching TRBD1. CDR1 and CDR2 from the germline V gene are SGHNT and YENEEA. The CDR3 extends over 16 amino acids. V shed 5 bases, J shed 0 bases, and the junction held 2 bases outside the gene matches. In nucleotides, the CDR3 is TGTGCCAGCAGCCCGGGACAGGGGGCAGCCAAAAACATTCAGTACTTC. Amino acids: CASSPGQGAAKNIQYF.

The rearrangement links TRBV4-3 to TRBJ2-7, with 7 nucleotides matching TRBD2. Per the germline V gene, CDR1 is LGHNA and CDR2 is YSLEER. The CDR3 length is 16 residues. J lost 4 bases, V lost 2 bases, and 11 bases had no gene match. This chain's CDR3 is CASSQRNGLVAYEQYF. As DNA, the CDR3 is TGCGCCAGCAGCCAAAGAAATGGACTAGTAGCATACGAGCAGTACTTC.